The 8 T cell receptor beta chains in this list originate from one sample, sequenced in a study of T cell repertoires in cytomegalovirus infection. One entry per CDR3 protein results from TCRdb running MiXCR on the reads. Among about half a million distinct CDR3 sequences listed, about 33% were seen once. Which antigens these TCRs recognize remains unknown. The sequenced sample was cultured PBMCs, obtained from culture after CMV antigen stimulation. The receptors here all came from a human donor in good health (CMV status not recorded). Some clones in this sample may be carry-over from other donors' samples.

This clonotype has a count of ten or more. This sequence joins TRBV7-3 and TRBJ2-6; weak D call: TRBD2 (6 bases). V dropped 5 bases and J dropped 0 bases, with 8 bases sitting between them. The CDR3 covers 15 residues. Germline CDR1 reads SGHTA; CDR2 reads FQGTGA. The CDR3 DNA reads TGTGCCAGCAGCCCGGGACTCTCTGGGGCCAACGTCCTGACTTTC. As protein: CASSPGLSGANVLTF.

This clonotype appeared a few times. The rearrangement links TRBV7-2 to TRBJ2-3; TRBD2 matches at 8 bases. The CDR3 covers 12 residues. V trimming: 7 bases; J trimming: 5 bases; junction bases outside the gene matches: 2. Germline V gene sequence: CDR1 SGHTA, CDR2 FQGNSA. CDR3 nucleotides: TGTGCCAGCACGAGCGGGAGAGATACGCAGTATTTT. Translation gives CASTSGRDTQYF.

CDR3 DNA: TGTGCCAGCAGCAGGGGACTAGCGGGAGCTATCAATGAGCAGTTCTTC. Its translation: CASSRGLAGAINEQFF. The chain uses TRBV7-4 and TRBJ2-1, with 14 bases lining up with TRBD2. This CDR3 has 16 amino acids. The junction had 6 bases not matched to a gene; V was cut back by 5 bases and J by 6 bases. From germline, CDR1 is SGHVT and CDR2 SQSDAQ.

CDR3 in amino acids: CASSIMGGSYNEQFF. CDR3 sequence (DNA): TGTGCCAGTAGTATAATGGGAGGCTCCTACAATGAGCAGTTCTTC. The chain joins TRBV19 to TRBJ2-1; a weak D match, TRBD2 (6 bases). The CDR3 covers 15 residues. Germline V lookup: CDR1 LNHDA, CDR2 SQIVND (reference sequence). V dropped 2 bases and J dropped 0 bases, with 8 bases sitting between them.

This clonotype was detected only a few times. The rearrangement uses TRBV7-9 and TRBJ1-1; D remains unclear. Trimming pared 8 bases from V and 1 base from J, leaving 14 bases between. The CDR3 is 14 amino acids. CDR1 is SEHNR and CDR2 is FQNEAQ in the germline V gene (reference sequence). CDR3 nucleotide sequence: TGTGCCAGCGGATTCCTCACGGAGAACACTGAAGCTTTCTTT. Translating it yields CASGFLTENTEAFF.

The chain uses TRBV7-6 and TRBJ2-2; D is unclear. The CDR3 covers 17 residues. Trimming removed 1 base at V and 2 bases at J, with 14 bases between. Germline CDR1 and CDR2: SGHVS and FNYEAQ. The DNA of the CDR3 is TGTGCCAGCAGCTTAGGATTGTGGACGAGAAACACCGGGGAGCTGTTTTTT. Protein product: CASSLGLWTRNTGELFF.

The chain couples TRBV18 to TRBJ2-3, with TRBD2 matching over 9 bases. The trim removed 2 bases at V and 2 bases at J, leaving 8 bases unmatched. Germline assignment: CDR1 KGHSH and CDR2 LQKENI. This CDR3 contains 17 residues. The CDR3 bases are TGTGCCAGCTCACCAGCAAACCTAGCGGGAACCACAGATACGCAGTATTTT. Protein: CASSPANLAGTTDTQYF.

This chain joins TRBV20-1 and TRBJ2-1, with 7 bases that match TRBD2. CDR1 DFQATT and CDR2 SNEGSKA come from the germline V gene (reference sequence). The CDR3 runs 15 residues. V lost 4 bases, J lost 3 bases, and 9 bases stayed unmatched. DNA of the CDR3: TGCAGTGCTATAGTTGGGAGGGGACTCTACAATGAGCAGTTCTTC. It translates to CSAIVGRGLYNEQFF.